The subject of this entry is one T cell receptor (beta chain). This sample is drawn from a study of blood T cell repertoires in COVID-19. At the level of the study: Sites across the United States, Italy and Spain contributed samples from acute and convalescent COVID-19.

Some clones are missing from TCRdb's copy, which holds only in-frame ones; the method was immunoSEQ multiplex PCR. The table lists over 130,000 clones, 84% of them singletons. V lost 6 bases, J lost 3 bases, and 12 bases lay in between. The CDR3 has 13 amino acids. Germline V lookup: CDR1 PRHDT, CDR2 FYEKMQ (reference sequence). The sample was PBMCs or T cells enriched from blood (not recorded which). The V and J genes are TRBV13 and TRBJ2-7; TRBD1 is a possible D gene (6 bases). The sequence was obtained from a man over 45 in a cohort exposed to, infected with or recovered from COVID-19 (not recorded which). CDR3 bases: TGTGCCAGCAGTTCAGGGGACATCTACGAGCAGTACTTC. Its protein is CASSSGDIYEQYF.